The 26 T cell receptor beta chains below come from one sample, sequenced in a study of radiotherapy plus CTLA-4 blockade in lung cancer. The table came from immunoSEQ multiplex PCR; TCRdb's copy has only in-frame clones and leaves some out. The sample lists around 38,000 clones, just over 85% occurring once. This material consisted of peripheral blood, taken from a patient treated with radiotherapy plus ipilimumab. The receptors originated from a human donor with non-small cell lung cancer whose response to radiotherapy plus ipilimumab could not be evaluated.

The gene calls are TRBV6-1 and TRBJ2-1; D unclear. Trimming pared 6 bases from V and 5 bases from J, leaving 14 bases between. The CDR3 is made up of 14 amino acids. Germline-derived CDR1 and CDR2 are MNHNS and SASEGT. CDR3 coding DNA: TGTGCCAGCAGAAGAGCAACTTTGAACAATGAGCAGTTCTTC. This sequence encodes CASRRATLNNEQFF.

The V and J genes are TRBV5-4 and TRBJ1-1; weak D call: TRBD1 (5 bases). Germline CDR1 reads SGHNT; CDR2 reads YYREEE (reference sequence). V lost 4 bases and J lost 3, with 13 bases in between. This CDR3 is 14 amino acids long. The CDR3 DNA is TGTGCCAGCAGCGCGGGACGATTAGACACTGAAGCTTTCTTT. Amino acid sequence: CASSAGRLDTEAFF.

The rearrangement joins TRBV19 to TRBJ2-6; TRBD1 matches at 10 bases. The CDR3 sequence is 18 residues long. The V gene's germline CDR1 is LNHDA and CDR2 SQIVND (reference sequence). Trimming cost V 10 bases and J 0 bases; bases outside gene matches: 12. The CDR3: CATKGWGQGPSGANVLTF. For the CDR3, the DNA is TGTGCCACCAAAGGGTGGGGACAGGGGCCCTCTGGGGCCAACGTCCTGACTTTC.

This chain uses TRBV4-1 with TRBJ2-5; 8 nucleotides agree with TRBD2. Unmatched junction bases numbered 9, after V lost 3 bases and J lost 3 bases. This CDR3 is 16 amino acids long. Looked up from germline, CDR1 is MGHRA and CDR2 is YSYEKL. This chain's CDR3 is CASSQEQRGREETQYF. The CDR3 DNA sequence: TGCGCCAGCAGCCAGGAACAGCGGGGGAGGGAAGAGACCCAGTACTTC.

The chain recombines TRBV18 with TRBJ2-5; 7 bases align to TRBD1. The germline V gene encodes CDR1 KGHSH and CDR2 LQKENI. The CDR3 length is 15 residues. With V trimmed by 5 bases and J by 1 base, 7 bases remained unmatched. The CDR3: CASSYQWDSQETQYF. DNA of the CDR3: TGTGCCAGCTCATATCAATGGGACAGCCAAGAGACCCAGTACTTC.

The genes are TRBV6-1 and TRBJ1-5, with 8 positions matching TRBD1. Losses at the gene ends were 3 bases for V and 3 bases for J; bases not matched to a gene: 10. The CDR3 runs 17 residues. Per germline, CDR1 MNHNS and CDR2 SASEGT. The CDR3 DNA sequence: TGTGCCAGCAGTGACCAGCCCGGGACAGGACCCAATCAGCCCCAGCATTTT. Its translation is CASSDQPGTGPNQPQHF.

The chain has TRBV5-6 and TRBJ2-2; D is perhaps TRBD2 (6 bases). The CDR3 consists of 14 residues. Trimming took off 2 bases at V and 5 bases at J, with 10 bases between the two ends. Germline assignment: CDR1 SGHDT and CDR2 YYEEEE. CDR3 amino acids: CASSFVGGTGELFF. The CDR3 coding sequence is TGTGCCAGCAGCTTCGTGGGGGGAACCGGGGAGCTGTTTTTT.

The chain couples TRBV5-8 to TRBJ1-6; D uncertain. The length of the CDR3 is 12 residues. CDR1 is SGHTS and CDR2 is YDEGEE in the germline V gene. V gave up 1 base and J gave up 10 bases, with 6 bases separating them. CDR3 nucleotides: TGTGCCAGCAGCTTGCGGAGGTCACCCCTCCACTTT. This sequence encodes CASSLRRSPLHF.

The gene calls are TRBV7-9 and TRBJ1-5; 9 bases match TRBD1. The CDR3 spans 17 residues. J gave up 3 bases and V 4 bases, and 10 bases lay outside the gene matches. Germline V gene data show CDR1 as SEHNR and CDR2 as FQNEAQ (reference sequence). CDR3 protein: CASSSGTGIWDNQPQHF. The CDR3 coding sequence is TGTGCCAGCAGCTCCGGGACAGGGATTTGGGACAATCAGCCCCAGCATTTT.

The chain links TRBV10-3 to TRBJ1-1; D remains ambiguous. Trimming removed 10 bases at V and 2 bases at J, with 14 bases between. From germline, CDR1 is ENHRY and CDR2 SYGVKD. The CDR3 sequence is 13 residues long. CDR3 DNA: TGTGCCAGCTTGCGGGGTGCTAACACTGAAGCTTTCTTT. Its translation is CASLRGANTEAFF.

The chain has TRBV11-2 and TRBJ2-1, with TRBD2 identical over 8 bases. The CDR3 loop spans 13 amino acids. Germline V gene sequence: CDR1 SGHAT, CDR2 FQNNGV. Trimming cost V 0 bases and J 15 bases; bases outside gene matches: 7. The CDR3 spells CASSLDRGTRGFF. CDR3 DNA: TGTGCCAGCAGCTTAGATCGAGGGACTAGAGGGTTCTTC.

The chain is built from TRBV7-9 and TRBJ1-1; 8 positions match TRBD1. Germline CDR1 and CDR2: SEHNR and FQNEAQ (reference sequence). The CDR3 length is 14 residues. After removal of 6 bases from V and 1 base from J, the junction contained 4 bases not matched to a gene. The DNA of the CDR3 is TGTGCCAGCAGTACTACAGGGGGGAACACTGAAGCTTTCTTT. This encodes CASSTTGGNTEAFF.

The V gene is TRBV10-3, the J gene TRBJ2-3; D is ambiguous. The germline CDR1 and CDR2 sequences are ENHRY and SYGVKD. This CDR3 comprises 15 residues. Trimming cost V 3 bases and J 0 bases, with 10 bases left between them. The CDR3: CAISDKQTSTDTQYF. In DNA form, the CDR3 reads TGTGCCATCAGTGATAAGCAAACTAGCACAGATACGCAGTATTTT.

V gene TRBV25-1 combines with J gene TRBJ2-1, with D tentatively TRBD2 (5 bases). This CDR3 has 15 residues. V shed 2 bases and J shed 12 bases, with 20 bases lying between them. Germline CDR1 is MGHDK and CDR2 is SYGVNS. The CDR3 nucleotides are TGTGCCAGCAGTGAACTCGCGCAACAAGCGGCAAGGCAGTTCTTC. Its translation is CASSELAQQAARQFF.

The V call is TRBV7-8, the J call TRBJ2-3, with unresolved D. Germline lookup yields CDR1 SGHVS and CDR2 FQNEAQ. V was clipped by 6 bases and J by 2 bases, with 6 bases between them. The CDR3 runs 12 residues. CDR3 protein: CASSPSTDTQYF. The CDR3 nucleotides are TGTGCCAGCAGTCCCTCCACAGATACGCAGTATTTT.

The sample holds a few counts of this clone. This chain links TRBV6-6 with TRBJ1-2; 7 bases are shared with TRBD1. CDR3 size: 12 residues. The V gene end was trimmed by 8 bases and the J gene end by 3 bases; junction bases not matched to a gene: 3. Germline CDR1 and CDR2: MNHNY and SVGAGI (reference sequence). The chain's CDR3 is CASGGGDYGYTF. The CDR3 DNA is TGTGCCAGCGGAGGGGGCGACTATGGCTACACCTTC.

The rearrangement links TRBV27 to TRBJ2-5, with 8 bases lining up with TRBD1. The J segment lost 8 bases and the V segment lost 7 bases, leaving 6 bases of the junction unmatched. The CDR3 runs to 12 residues. Germline V gene data show CDR1 as MNHEY and CDR2 as SMNVEV (reference sequence). The CDR3 DNA sequence: TGTGCCAGCACCACGCCAGGGGGCACCCAGTACTTC. Translating it yields CASTTPGGTQYF.

This clone was seen a single time. The chain has TRBV4-2 and TRBJ1-3; D possibly corresponds to TRBD1 (6 bases). Per germline, CDR1 LGHNA and CDR2 YNFKEQ. The CDR3 runs to 15 residues. Between the trimmed V and J ends, which lost 1 base and 6 bases, there was a span of 13 bases. The CDR3 region is CASSQVGTTLNTIYF. Here the CDR3 DNA reads TGTGCCAGCAGCCAAGTAGGGACAACCTTAAACACCATATATTTT.

The V gene is TRBV6-1, the J gene TRBJ1-5, with 7 bases identical to TRBD1. The CDR3 length is 13 residues. J lost 4 bases, V lost 8 bases, and 5 bases had no gene match. Germline values: CDR1 MNHNS, CDR2 SASEGT. CDR3: CASAGTVNQPQHF. CDR3 nucleotide sequence: TGTGCCAGCGCCGGGACAGTAAATCAGCCCCAGCATTTT.

Points on this clone: A read error may produce the germline difference seen at one junction end. The chain joins TRBV28 to TRBJ1-1; TRBD1 might be the D (5 bases). Germline V gene sequence: CDR1 MDHEN, CDR2 SYDVKM. This CDR3 is built from 16 residues. The CDR3 loop is CASSLGAPGTNTEALF. CDR3 sequence (DNA): TGTGCCAGCAGTTTAGGGGCTCCAGGCACTAACACTGAAGCTCTCTTT. The full variable domain, in which reference TRBV28 and TRBJ1-1 provide the parts outside the CDR3, is DVKVTQSSRYLVKRTGEKVFLECVQDMDHENMFWYRQDPGLGLRLIYFSYDVKMKEKGDIPEGYSVSREKKERFSLILESASTNQTSMYLCASSLGAPGTNTEALFGQGTRLTVV.

This chain connects TRBV7-2 to TRBJ2-7, with 7 bases lining up with TRBD1. V gave up 8 bases and J gave up 2 bases; unmatched junction bases: 9. Per germline, CDR1 SGHTA and CDR2 FQGNSA. This CDR3 is 14 amino acids long. CDR3 in amino acids: CASGLYRGTYEQYF. CDR3 sequence (DNA): TGTGCCAGCGGATTATACAGGGGAACCTACGAGCAGTACTTC.

In regard to this clone: Additional DNA sequences in this sample encode the identical CDR3. The rearrangement uses TRBV7-3 and TRBJ2-2; 16 bases are a match to TRBD2. The V and J ends lost 1 base and 0 bases, in that order; junction bases with no gene match: 5. This CDR3 region has 20 residues. Looked up from germline, CDR1 is SGHTA and CDR2 is FQGTGA. As DNA, the CDR3 is TGTGCCAGCAGCTTAAAACCGGGACTAGCGGGAGGGGCGAACACCGGGGAGCTGTTTTTT. It codes for CASSLKPGLAGGANTGELFF.

V usage is TRBV5-1 and J usage is TRBJ2-1; TRBD2 agrees at 7 bases. The CDR3 totals 15 residues. V was pared by 4 bases and J by 0 bases, with 4 bases of the junction left unmatched. Germline CDR1 is SGHRS and CDR2 is YFSETQ. The CDR3 region is CASSPSGASYNEQFF. The DNA for the CDR3 is TGCGCCAGCAGCCCAAGCGGGGCCTCCTACAATGAGCAGTTCTTC.

In this sample, this clone turned up once. This rearrangement joins TRBV9 to TRBJ2-1; 14 nucleotides line up with TRBD2. V lost 0 bases, J lost 1 base, and 3 bases stayed unmatched. The germline V gene encodes CDR1 SGDLS and CDR2 YYNGEE. The CDR3 is 18 amino acids. Written as DNA, the CDR3 is TGTGCCAGCAGCGTAGGACTAGCGGGAGGGGGGTCCTACAATGAGCAGTTCTTC. Its translation: CASSVGLAGGGSYNEQFF.

The CDR3 protein is CASSTGLAGVGEQYF. CDR3 nucleotides: TGTGCCAGCAGCACCGGACTAGCGGGAGTAGGGGAGCAGTACTTC. The V gene is TRBV7-6, the J gene TRBJ2-7; TRBD2 aligns across 13 bases. The ends lost 5 bases at V and 7 bases at J; junction bases unmatched: 8. This CDR3 comprises 15 residues. In germline, CDR1 is SGHVS, CDR2 FNYEAQ.

The chain is built from TRBV19 and TRBJ1-2; D gene ambiguous. The CDR3 has 16 residues. V shed 3 bases and J shed 0 bases, with 14 bases lying between them. Germline CDR1 reads LNHDA; CDR2 reads SQIVND (reference sequence). CDR3 loop: CASSIAGRDPNYGYTF. CDR3 bases: TGTGCCAGTAGTATCGCCGGGAGAGACCCTAACTATGGCTACACCTTC.